This TCR beta chain was sequenced in a study of cytomegalovirus exposure and HLA in healthy donors. About the research overall: One earlier analysis, a look at about 179 million T cells, found approximately 120 million unique TCR beta sequences.

Broader study findings: More clonal expansion characterized HLA-associated TCR beta chains than equally common others in a later analysis. In a later analysis, an Asian-associated ancestry cluster reportedly showed fewer N-insertions than the roughly 700-donor mean.

The PCR employed 60 Vbeta primers together with 13 Jbeta primers. Repertoires were generated with immunoSEQ multiplex PCR, while TCRdb's copy carries only in-frame clones and drops some. The data show more than 90,000 clones, with 75% to 85% seen just once and approximately 3% held by the top ten. Notes on this clone: Its antigen is unidentified.

The CDR3 extends over 15 amino acids. The sequenced sample was PBMCs. The chain links TRBV21-1 to TRBJ2-7; the table's TRBD2 call for D was not verified on the DNA. TRBV21-1 represents a pseudogene. The clonotype originates from a woman aged 18-30 years in good health and CMV-seropositive. CDR3 region: CASSALGNGSYEQYF. CDR3 bases: TGTGCCAGCAGCGCCCTTGGTAACGGCTCCTACGAGCAGTACTTC.